This entry describes one T cell receptor beta chain. Which antigen it targets is not known. No clone much larger than this one lies a single base away; base qualities are absent. A distance of 13 bases separates the germline ends of V and J, which lose 0 bases and 0 bases respectively. From the germline V gene, CDR1 is SGHRS and CDR2 is YFSETQ. The CDR3 spans 17 residues, from the cysteine through the phenylalanine. The kept DNA is CDR3 alone, 51 bases in frame from the first base. The entry originates in a study of blood T cell repertoires in COVID-19 (TCRdb year 2020). Background for the entire study: The collaborator samples originated in the United States, Italy and Spain and spanned the acute and convalescent phases of COVID-19. The material from the prospective study consisted of cDNA or gDNA derived from T cells, B-cell-depleted T cells, or PBMCs. The dataset comprised deeply sampled blood TCRbeta repertoires from subjects exposed to, actively infected with, or recovered from COVID-19. A freely available public database, intended as a resource for researchers studying the immune response to SARS-CoV-2, is where the repertoires were released. The samples were drawn from the first 160 participants of the ongoing ImmuneRACE study and from roughly 1,300 subjects provided by 6 global collaborators. A de-identified subject ID, COVID-19 status, age in years and sex were almost always included in the sample metadata. Where available, HLA class I and class II types were obtained from metadata supplied by the sample provider rather than from assay-based typing.

Whole blood was collected in K2EDTA tubes by collaborating institutions according to the institutions' own protocols. For TCRbeta analysis, collaborator samples were shipped as frozen whole blood, as isolated PBMCs, or as DNA extracted from either sample type. The immunoSEQ Assay, a bias-controlled multiplex PCR, was used to amplify TCRbeta CDR3 regions from genomic DNA. Per the authors' processing: The number of nucleated cells in each sample was estimated from the amplification of reference gene primers within the assay. To quantify the absolute abundance of each unique TCRbeta CDR3 rearrangement, sequence reads were collapsed and filtered. For each sample, productive Simpson clonality was calculated by taking the square root of Simpson's diversity index across productive rearrangements. Drawn from immuneACCESS, this table holds only the in-frame rearrangements with V and J called that TCRdb kept. Clones are partly lost; checked studies trace under half to an unresolved V gene and leave the rest unexplained. V, J and clone size were drawn from that table, and D and trimming were deduced from the DNA. The sample data list 80,000 to 100,000 clones, and approximately 90% of these were observed just once. The ten largest account for less than 2% of the sample.

Overall results and qualifications from the work: The quantity of clinical and demographic metadata differed by source and by participant and was supplied without curation.

The chain is encoded by TRBV5-1 joined to TRBJ2-1, with no reliable assignment of the D segment. The sequence was obtained from a man between 60 and 70 years old with acute or convalescent COVID-19. The source material was peripheral blood. The CDR3 loop reads CASSLVVQPGSYNEQFF. The nucleotide sequence is given as TGCGCCAGCAGCTTGGTGGTACAGCCAGGCTCCTACAATGAGCAGTTCTTC.